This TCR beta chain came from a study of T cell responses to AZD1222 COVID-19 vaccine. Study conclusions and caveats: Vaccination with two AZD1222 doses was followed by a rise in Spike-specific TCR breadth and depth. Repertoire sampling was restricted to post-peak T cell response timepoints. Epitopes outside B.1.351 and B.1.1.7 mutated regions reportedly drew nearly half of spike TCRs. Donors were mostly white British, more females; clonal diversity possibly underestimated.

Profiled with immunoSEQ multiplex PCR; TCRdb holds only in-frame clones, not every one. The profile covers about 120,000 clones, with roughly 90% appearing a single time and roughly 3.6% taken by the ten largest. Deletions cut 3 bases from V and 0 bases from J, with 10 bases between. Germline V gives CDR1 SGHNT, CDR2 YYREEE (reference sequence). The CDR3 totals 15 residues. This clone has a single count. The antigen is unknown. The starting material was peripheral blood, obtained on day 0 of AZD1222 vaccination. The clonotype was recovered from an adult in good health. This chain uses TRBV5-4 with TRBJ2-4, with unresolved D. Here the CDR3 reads CASSSGLAAKNIQYF. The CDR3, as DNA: TGTGCCAGCAGCTCAGGCTTAGCAGCCAAAAACATTCAGTACTTC.